Shown below are 5 T cell receptor beta chains from a single sample sequenced in a study of blood T cell repertoires in COVID-19. Libraries were prepared by immunoSEQ multiplex PCR; TCRdb keeps only in-frame clonotypes and omits some of them. Of a few hundred thousand clones in the sample, approximately 81% were seen once. Sequences were obtained from PBMCs or T cells enriched from blood (not recorded which). The receptors were sampled from a woman in her 50s who had recovered from COVID-19.

V is TRBV20-1 and J is TRBJ2-1, with 8 bases identical to TRBD2. CDR3 size: 15 residues. Germline CDR1 is DFQATT and CDR2 is SNEGSKA (reference sequence). V dropped 6 bases and J dropped 0; count of bases not matched to a gene: 7. CDR3 protein: CSASPGGASYNEQFF. CDR3 sequence (DNA): TGCAGTGCGAGTCCCGGGGGGGCCTCCTACAATGAGCAGTTCTTC.

V and J are TRBV5-1 and TRBJ2-2; D may be TRBD1 (6 bases). CDR3 length: 14 amino acids. The V gene's germline CDR1 is SGHRS and CDR2 YFSETQ. Trimming removed 0 bases at V and 6 bases at J, with 9 bases between. CDR3 in amino acids: CASSLVQGSGELFF. In nucleotides, the CDR3 is TGCGCCAGCAGCTTGGTACAGGGCTCCGGGGAGCTGTTTTTT.

The V call is TRBV6-1, the J call TRBJ1-2, with D possibly TRBD1 on 6 matching bases. The CDR3 has 15 residues. The V end was cut by 1 base, the J end by 4 bases, with 13 bases between. Per the germline V gene, CDR1 is MNHNS and CDR2 is SASEGT. This CDR3 is CASSEEGGASYGYTF. The CDR3 nucleotides read TGTGCCAGCAGTGAAGAAGGGGGGGCAAGCTATGGCTACACCTTC.

This clone came up once. V usage is TRBV30 and J usage is TRBJ2-3; 7 bases line up with TRBD1. CDR1 and CDR2 (germline): GTSNPN, SVGIG (reference sequence). CDR3 length: 14 amino acids. Trimming cost V 5 bases and J 4 bases; bases outside gene matches: 9. The CDR3 DNA is TGTGCCTGGGGACCCGGGACAGTGGCAGATACGCAGTATTTT. Translating it yields CAWGPGTVADTQYF.

A note on this clone: This same CDR3 is encoded by further DNA sequences in the sample. The rearrangement joins TRBV19 to TRBJ2-3; D is ambiguous. Trimming stripped 1 base from V and 1 base from J, with 6 bases between. This CDR3 region has 14 residues. CDR1 is LNHDA and CDR2 is SQIVND in the germline V gene (reference sequence). The CDR3 here is CASSIGAGTDTQYF. Written as DNA, the CDR3 is TGTGCCAGTAGTATAGGGGCCGGCACAGATACGCAGTATTTT.